Included here is one TCR beta chain sequence, with context. The CDR3 loop spans 15 amino acids. V was pared by 4 bases and J by 5 bases, with 8 bases of the junction left unmatched. Germline lookup yields CDR1 MGHRA and CDR2 YSYEKL. In the authors' methods: Counts of nucleated cells, estimated from reference gene primer amplification, were obtained. The protocol was immunoSEQ multiplex PCR, while the TCRdb copy is restricted to in-frame clones and leaves out a portion. V, J and clone size are taken as reported in that table, and D and trimming were inferred from the DNA itself. The sample has roughly 260,000 clones, roughly 86% seen once; the top ten hold approximately 2.4%. This specimen belongs to a study of blood T cell repertoires in COVID-19.

What was sequenced was PBMCs or T cells enriched from blood (not recorded which). The chain employs TRBV4-1 and TRBJ1-1; 9 bases fit TRBD1. The source of this sequence is a woman younger than 45 with acute COVID-19. The CDR3 region is CASSLGGTGTTEAFF. The DNA of the CDR3 is TGCGCCAGCAGCCTAGGGGGGACAGGGACGACTGAAGCTTTCTTT.